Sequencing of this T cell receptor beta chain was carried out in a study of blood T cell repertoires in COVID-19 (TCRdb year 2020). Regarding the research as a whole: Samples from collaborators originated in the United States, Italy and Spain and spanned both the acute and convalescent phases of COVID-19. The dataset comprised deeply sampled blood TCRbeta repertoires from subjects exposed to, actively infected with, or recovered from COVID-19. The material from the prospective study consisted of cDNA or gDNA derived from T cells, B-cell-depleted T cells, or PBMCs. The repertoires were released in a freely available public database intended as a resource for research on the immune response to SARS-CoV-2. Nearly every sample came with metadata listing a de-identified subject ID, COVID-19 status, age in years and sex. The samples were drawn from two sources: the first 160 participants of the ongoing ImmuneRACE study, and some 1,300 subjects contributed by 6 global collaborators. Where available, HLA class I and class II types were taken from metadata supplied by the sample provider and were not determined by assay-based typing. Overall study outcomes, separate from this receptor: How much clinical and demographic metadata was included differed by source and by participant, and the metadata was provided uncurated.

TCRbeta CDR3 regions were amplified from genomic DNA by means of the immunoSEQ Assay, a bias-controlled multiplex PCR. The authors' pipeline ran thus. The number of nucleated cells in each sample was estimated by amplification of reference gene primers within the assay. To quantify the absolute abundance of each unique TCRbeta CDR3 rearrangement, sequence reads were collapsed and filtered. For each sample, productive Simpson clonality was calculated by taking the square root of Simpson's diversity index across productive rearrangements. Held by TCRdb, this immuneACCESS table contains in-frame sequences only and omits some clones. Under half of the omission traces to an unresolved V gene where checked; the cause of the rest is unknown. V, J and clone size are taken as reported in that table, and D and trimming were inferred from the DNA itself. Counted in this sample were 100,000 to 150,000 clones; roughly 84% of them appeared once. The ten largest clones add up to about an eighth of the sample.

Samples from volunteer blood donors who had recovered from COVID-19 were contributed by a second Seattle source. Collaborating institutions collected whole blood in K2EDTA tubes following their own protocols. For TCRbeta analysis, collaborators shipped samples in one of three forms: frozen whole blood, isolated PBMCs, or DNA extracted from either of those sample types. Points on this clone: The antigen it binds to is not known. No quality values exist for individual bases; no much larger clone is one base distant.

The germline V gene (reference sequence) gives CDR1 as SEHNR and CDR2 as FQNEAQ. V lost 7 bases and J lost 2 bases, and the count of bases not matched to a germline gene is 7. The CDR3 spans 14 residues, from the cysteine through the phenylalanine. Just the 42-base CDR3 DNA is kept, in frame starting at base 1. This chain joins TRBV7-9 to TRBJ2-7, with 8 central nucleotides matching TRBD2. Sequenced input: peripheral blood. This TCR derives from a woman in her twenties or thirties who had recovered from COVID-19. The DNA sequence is TGTGCCAGCACCCAGCGGGAGACGACCTACGAGCAGTACTTC. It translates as CASTQRETTYEQYF.